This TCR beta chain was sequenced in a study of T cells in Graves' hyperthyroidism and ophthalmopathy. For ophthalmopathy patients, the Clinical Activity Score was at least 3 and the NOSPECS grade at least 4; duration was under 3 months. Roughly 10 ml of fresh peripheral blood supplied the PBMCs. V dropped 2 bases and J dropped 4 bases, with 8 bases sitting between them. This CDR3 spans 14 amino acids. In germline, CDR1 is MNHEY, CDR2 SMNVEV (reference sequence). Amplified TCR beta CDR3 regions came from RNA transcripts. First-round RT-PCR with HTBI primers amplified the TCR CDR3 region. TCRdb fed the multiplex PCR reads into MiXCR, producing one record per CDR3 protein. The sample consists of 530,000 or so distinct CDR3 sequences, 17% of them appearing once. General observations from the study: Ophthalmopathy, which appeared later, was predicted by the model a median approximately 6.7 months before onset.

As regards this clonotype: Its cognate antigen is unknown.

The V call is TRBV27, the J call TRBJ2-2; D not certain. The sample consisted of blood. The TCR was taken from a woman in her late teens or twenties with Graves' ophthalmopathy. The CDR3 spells CASSLTQFTGELFF. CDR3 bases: TGTGCCAGCAGTTTAACCCAGTTCACCGGGGAGCTGTTTTTT.